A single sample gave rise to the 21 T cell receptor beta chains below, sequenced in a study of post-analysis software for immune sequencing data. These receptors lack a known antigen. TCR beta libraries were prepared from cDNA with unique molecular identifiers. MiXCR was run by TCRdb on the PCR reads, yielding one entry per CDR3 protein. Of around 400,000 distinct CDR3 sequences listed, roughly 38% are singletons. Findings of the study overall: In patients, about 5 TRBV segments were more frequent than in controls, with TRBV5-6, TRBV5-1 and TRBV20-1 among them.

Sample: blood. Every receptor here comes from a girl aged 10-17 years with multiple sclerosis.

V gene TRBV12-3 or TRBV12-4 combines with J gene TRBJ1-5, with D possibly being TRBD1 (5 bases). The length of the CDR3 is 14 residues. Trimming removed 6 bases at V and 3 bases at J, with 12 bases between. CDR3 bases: TGTGCCAGCAGCCTCCGGGGCTACAATCAGCCCCAGCATTTT. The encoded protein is CASSLRGYNQPQHF.

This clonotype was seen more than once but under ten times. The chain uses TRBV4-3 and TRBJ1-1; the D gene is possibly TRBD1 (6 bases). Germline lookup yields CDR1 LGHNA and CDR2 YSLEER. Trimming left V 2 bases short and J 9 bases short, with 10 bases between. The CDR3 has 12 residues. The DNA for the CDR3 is TGCGCCAGCAGCCAAATCGGGACAAAAGCTTTCTTT. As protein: CASSQIGTKAFF.

The chain's CDR3 is CAISAGSGYYEQYF. The CDR3 DNA reads TGTGCCATCAGTGCAGGGAGCGGGTACTACGAGCAGTACTTC. The genes are TRBV10-3 and TRBJ2-7; TRBD2 is a possible D gene (6 bases). V shed 4 bases and J shed 3 bases, with 13 bases lying between them. The CDR3 runs 14 residues. The germline CDR1 and CDR2 sequences are ENHRY and SYGVKD.

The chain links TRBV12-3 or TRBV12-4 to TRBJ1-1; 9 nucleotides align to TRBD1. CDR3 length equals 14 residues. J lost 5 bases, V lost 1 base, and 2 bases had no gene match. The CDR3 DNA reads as TGTGCCAGCAGTTTAGACAGGGGGCGGACTGAAGCTTTCTTT. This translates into CASSLDRGRTEAFF.

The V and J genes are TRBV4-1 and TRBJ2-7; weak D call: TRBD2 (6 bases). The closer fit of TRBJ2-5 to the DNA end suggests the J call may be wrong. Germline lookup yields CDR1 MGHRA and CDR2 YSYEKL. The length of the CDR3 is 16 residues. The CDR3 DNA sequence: TGCGCCAGCAGCCAGACCGGGACTTACCTCGAAGAGACCCAGTACTTC. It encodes CASSQTGTYLEETQYF.

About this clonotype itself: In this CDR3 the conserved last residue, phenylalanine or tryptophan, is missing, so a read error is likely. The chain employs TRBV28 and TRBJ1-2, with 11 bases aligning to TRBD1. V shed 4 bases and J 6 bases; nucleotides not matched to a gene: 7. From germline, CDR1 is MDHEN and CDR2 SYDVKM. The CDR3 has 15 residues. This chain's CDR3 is CASSSGDRGNDGYTL. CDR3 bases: TGTGCCAGCAGTTCGGGGGACAGGGGGAACGATGGCTACACCCTC.

This CDR3 is CASSPFGGAGTDTQYF. The DNA for the CDR3 is TGTGCCAGCAGCCCCTTCGGGGGGGCGGGGACAGATACGCAGTATTTT. The rearrangement links TRBV3-1 to TRBJ2-3, with 8 bases identical to TRBD2. This CDR3 comprises 16 residues. V shed 4 bases and J 3 bases; nucleotides not matched to a gene: 9. Germline loops: CDR1 LGHDT, CDR2 YNNKEL (reference sequence).

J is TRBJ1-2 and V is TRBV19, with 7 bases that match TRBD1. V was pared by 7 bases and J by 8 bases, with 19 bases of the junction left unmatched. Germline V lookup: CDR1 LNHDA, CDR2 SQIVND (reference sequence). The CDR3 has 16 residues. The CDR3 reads CASTQRGRWSGVGYTF. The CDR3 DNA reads TGTGCCAGTACCCAAAGGGGGCGTTGGTCCGGGGTCGGCTACACCTTC.

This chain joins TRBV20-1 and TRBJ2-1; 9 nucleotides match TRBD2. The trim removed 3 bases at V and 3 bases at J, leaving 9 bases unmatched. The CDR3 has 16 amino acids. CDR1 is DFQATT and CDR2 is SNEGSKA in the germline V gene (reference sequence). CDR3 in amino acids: CSASSFLAGLYNEQFF. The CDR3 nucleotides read TGCAGTGCTAGTTCTTTTCTAGCGGGGCTCTACAATGAGCAGTTCTTC.

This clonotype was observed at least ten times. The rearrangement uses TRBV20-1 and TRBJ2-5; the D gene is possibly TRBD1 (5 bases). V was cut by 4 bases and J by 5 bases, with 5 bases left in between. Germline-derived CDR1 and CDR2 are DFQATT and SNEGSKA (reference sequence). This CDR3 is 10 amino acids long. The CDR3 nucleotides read TGCAGTGCTACAGGGGAGACCCAGTACTTC. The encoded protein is CSATGETQYF.

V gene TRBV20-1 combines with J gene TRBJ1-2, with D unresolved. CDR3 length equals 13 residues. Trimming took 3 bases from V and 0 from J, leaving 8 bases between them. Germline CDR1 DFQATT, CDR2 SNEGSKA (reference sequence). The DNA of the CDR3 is TGCAGTGCTAGCGACGGACCTAACTATGGCTACACCTTC. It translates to CSASDGPNYGYTF.

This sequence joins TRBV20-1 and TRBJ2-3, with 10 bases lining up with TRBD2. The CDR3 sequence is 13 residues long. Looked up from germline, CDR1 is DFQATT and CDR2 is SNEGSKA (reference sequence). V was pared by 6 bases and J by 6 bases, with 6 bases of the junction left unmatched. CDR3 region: CSAIAGGRDTQYF. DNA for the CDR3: TGCAGTGCGATAGCGGGGGGCCGGGATACGCAGTATTTT.

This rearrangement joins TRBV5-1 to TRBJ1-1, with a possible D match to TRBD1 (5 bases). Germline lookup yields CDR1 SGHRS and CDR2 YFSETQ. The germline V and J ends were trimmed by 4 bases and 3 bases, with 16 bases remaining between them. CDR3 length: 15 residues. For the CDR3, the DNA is TGCGCCAGCAGCCCGGGGCCGGGACGGGACACTGAAGCTTTCTTT. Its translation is CASSPGPGRDTEAFF.

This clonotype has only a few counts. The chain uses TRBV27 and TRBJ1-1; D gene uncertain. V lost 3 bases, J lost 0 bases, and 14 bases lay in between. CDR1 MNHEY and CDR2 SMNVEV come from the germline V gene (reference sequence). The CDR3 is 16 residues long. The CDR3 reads CASSLTLGRMNTEAFF. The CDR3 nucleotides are TGTGCCAGCAGTTTGACACTGGGTCGAATGAACACTGAAGCTTTCTTT.

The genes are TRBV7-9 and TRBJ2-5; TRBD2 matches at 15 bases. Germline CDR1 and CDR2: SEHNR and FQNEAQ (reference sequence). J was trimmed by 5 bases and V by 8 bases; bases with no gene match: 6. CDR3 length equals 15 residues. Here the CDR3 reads CASAGLAGGQETQYF. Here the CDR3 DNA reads TGTGCCAGCGCGGGACTAGCGGGGGGCCAGGAGACCCAGTACTTC.

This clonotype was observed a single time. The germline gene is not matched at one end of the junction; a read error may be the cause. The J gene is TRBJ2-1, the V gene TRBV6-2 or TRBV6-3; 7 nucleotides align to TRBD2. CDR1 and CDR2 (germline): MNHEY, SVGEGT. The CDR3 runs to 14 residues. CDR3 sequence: CASSQRDYNNEQVF. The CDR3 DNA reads TGTGCCAGCAGCCAACGGGACTACAACAATGAGCAGGTCTTC.

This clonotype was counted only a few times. CDR3 DNA sequence: TGCGCCAGCAGCACCCTAGCGGGGGGCCTTAACACCGGGGAGCTGTTTTTT. Translating gives CASSTLAGGLNTGELFF. V is TRBV5-1 and J is TRBJ2-2, with TRBD2 matching 11 bases. This CDR3 is built from 17 residues. Germline values: CDR1 SGHRS, CDR2 YFSETQ. The V and J ends lost 4 bases and 2 bases, in that order; junction bases with no gene match: 7.

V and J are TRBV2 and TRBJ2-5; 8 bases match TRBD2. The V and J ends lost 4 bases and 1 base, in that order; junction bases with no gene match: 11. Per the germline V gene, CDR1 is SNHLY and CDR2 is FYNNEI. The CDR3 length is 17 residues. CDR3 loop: CASSGDWASGLQETQYF. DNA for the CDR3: TGTGCCAGCAGTGGCGATTGGGCTAGCGGGCTCCAAGAGACCCAGTACTTC.

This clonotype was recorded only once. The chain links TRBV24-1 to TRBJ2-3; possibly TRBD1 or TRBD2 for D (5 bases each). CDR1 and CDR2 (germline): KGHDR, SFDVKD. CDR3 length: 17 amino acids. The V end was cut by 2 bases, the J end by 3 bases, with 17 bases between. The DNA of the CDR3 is TGTGCCACCAGTGATTCTCGAAGGGGCAGGGAGACAGATACGCAGTATTTT. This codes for CATSDSRRGRETDTQYF.

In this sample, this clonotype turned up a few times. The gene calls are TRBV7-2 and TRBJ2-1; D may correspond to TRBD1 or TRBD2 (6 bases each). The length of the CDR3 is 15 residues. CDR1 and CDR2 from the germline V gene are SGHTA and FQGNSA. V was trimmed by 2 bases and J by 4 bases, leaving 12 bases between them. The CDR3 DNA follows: TGTGCCAGCAGCTTAAAGGGGGGTGAATACAATGAGCAGTTCTTC. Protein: CASSLKGGEYNEQFF.

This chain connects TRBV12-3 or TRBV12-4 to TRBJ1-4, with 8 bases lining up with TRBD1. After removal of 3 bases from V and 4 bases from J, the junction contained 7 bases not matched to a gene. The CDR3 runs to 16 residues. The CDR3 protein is CASSLPQGAYNEKLFF. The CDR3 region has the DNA TGTGCCAGCAGTTTGCCCCAGGGGGCCTATAATGAAAAACTGTTTTTT.